The 4 T cell receptor beta chains below all came from one sample that was sequenced in a study of blood T cell repertoires in COVID-19. Some clones are missing from TCRdb's copy, which holds only in-frame ones; the method was immunoSEQ multiplex PCR. This sample yields over 150,000 clones, of which approximately 83% are seen a single time; under 3% belongs to the top ten. Material for sequencing was peripheral blood. The source is an older woman with acute or convalescent COVID-19.

This clone occurred once. The chain is built from TRBV6-5 and TRBJ2-3; TRBD1 matches 7 bases. V trimming: 6 bases; J trimming: 2 bases; junction bases outside the gene matches: 5. Per germline, CDR1 MNHEY and CDR2 SVGAGI. CDR3 size: 14 residues. Written as DNA, the CDR3 is TGTGCCAGCAGGTTGGACAGGACCACAGATACGCAGTATTTT. Its protein product is CASRLDRTTDTQYF.

V usage is TRBV7-9 and J usage is TRBJ1-1; D might be TRBD1 (6 bases). V was shortened by 5 bases and J by 4 bases, with 14 bases between the two germline ends. The length of the CDR3 is 14 residues. Per germline, CDR1 SEHNR and CDR2 FQNEAQ (reference sequence). CDR3 region: CASSKTGYGTEAFF. The CDR3, as DNA: TGTGCCAGCAGCAAAACAGGGTACGGCACTGAAGCTTTCTTT.

This rearrangement joins TRBV7-2 to TRBJ1-5; D is unclear. This CDR3 spans 15 amino acids. CDR1 SGHTA and CDR2 FQGNSA come from the germline V gene. The ends were cut back, 1 base at V and 0 bases at J, with 7 bases in the middle. The CDR3 sequence is CASSLDSYSNQPQHF. For the CDR3, the DNA is TGTGCCAGCAGCTTAGACAGTTATAGCAATCAGCCCCAGCATTTT.

The genes are TRBV23-1 and TRBJ1-6; 7 bases are shared with TRBD1. TRBV23-1 is recorded as an ORF, its role being uncertain. The CDR3 runs 15 residues. V lost 2 bases and J lost 6; bases outside the gene matches: 4. This chain's CDR3 is CASSQATGPNSPLHF. The CDR3, as DNA: TGCGCCAGCAGTCAAGCGACAGGGCCTAATTCACCCCTCCACTTT.